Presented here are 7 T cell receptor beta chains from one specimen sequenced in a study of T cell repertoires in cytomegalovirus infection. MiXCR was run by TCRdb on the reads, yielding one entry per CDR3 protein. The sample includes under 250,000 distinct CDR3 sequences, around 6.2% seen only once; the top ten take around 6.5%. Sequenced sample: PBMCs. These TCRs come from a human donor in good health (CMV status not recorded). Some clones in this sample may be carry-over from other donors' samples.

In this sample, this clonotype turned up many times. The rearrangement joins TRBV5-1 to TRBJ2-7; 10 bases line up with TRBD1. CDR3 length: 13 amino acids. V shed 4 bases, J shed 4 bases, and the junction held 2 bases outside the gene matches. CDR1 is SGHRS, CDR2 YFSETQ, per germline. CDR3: CASSRDRGYEQYF. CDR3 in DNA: TGCGCCAGCAGCCGGGACAGGGGATACGAGCAGTACTTC.

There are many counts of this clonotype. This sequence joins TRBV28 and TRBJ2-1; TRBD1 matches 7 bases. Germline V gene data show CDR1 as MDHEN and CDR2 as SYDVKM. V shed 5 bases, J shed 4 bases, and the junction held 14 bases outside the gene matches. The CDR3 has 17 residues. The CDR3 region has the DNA TGTGCCAGCAGTACCTGGACAGGACCGCCGACATACAATGAGCAGTTCTTC. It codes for CASSTWTGPPTYNEQFF.

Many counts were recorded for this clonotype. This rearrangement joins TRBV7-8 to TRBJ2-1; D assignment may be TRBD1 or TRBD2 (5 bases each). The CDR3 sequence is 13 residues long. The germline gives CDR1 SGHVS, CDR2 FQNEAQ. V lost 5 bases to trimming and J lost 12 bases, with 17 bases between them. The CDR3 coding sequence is TGTGCCAGCAGCCCCCACGTTGGGGGTCCGCAGTTCTTC. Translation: CASSPHVGGPQFF.

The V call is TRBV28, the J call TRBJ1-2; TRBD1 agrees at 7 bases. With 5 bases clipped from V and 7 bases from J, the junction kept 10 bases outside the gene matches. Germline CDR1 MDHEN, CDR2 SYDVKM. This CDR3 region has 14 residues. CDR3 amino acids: CASSRQGWVRGYTF. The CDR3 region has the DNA TGTGCCAGCAGTAGACAGGGTTGGGTTCGTGGCTACACCTTC.

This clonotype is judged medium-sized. The DNA of the CDR3 is TGTGCCAGCAGCTCCCTTGGGGGTGGCAATCAGCCCCAGCATTTT. It encodes CASSSLGGGNQPQHF. The chain joins TRBV7-2 to TRBJ1-5, with a tentative D call TRBD1 (5 bases). The CDR3 runs to 15 residues. Trimming pared 4 bases from V and 2 bases from J, leaving 12 bases between. Germline loops: CDR1 SGHTA, CDR2 FQGNSA.

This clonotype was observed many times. CDR3 sequence reads: CSAAGGQETQYF. The CDR3 nucleotides read TGCAGCGCCGCGGGGGGACAAGAGACCCAGTACTTC. V usage is TRBV29-1 and J usage is TRBJ2-5; TRBD2 matches 8 bases. Germline V gene lookup returns CDR1 SQVTM and CDR2 ANQGSEA. The CDR3 has 12 residues. With V trimmed by 7 bases and J by 2 bases, 3 bases remained unmatched. The full variable domain, in which reference TRBV29-1 and TRBJ2-5 provide the parts outside the CDR3, is SAVISQKPSRDICQRGTSLTIQCQVDSQVTMMFWYRQQPGQSLTLIATANQGSEATYESGFVIDKFPISRPNLTFSTLTVSNMSPEDSSIYLCSAAGGQETQYFGPGTRLLVL.

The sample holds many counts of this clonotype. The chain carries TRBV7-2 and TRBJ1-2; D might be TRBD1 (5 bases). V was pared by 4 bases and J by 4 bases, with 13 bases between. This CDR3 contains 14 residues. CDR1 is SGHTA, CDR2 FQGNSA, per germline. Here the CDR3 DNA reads TGTGCCAGCAGCTCACTTACAGGCTCCTATGGCTACACCTTC. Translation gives CASSSLTGSYGYTF.